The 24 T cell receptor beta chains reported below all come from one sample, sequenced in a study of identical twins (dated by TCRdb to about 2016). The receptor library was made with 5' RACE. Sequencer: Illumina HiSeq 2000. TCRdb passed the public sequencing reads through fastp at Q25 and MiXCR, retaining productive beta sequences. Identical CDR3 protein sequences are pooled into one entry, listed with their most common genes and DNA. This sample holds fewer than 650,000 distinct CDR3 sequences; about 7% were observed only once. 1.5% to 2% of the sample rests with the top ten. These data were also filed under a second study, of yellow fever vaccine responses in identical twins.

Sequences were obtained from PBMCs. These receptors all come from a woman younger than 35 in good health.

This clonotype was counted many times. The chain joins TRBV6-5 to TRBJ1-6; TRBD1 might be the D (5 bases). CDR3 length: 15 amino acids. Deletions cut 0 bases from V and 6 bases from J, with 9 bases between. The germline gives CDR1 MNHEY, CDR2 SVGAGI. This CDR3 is CASSYSGRVNSPLHF. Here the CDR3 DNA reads TGTGCCAGCAGTTACTCGGGCAGGGTTAATTCACCCCTCCACTTT.

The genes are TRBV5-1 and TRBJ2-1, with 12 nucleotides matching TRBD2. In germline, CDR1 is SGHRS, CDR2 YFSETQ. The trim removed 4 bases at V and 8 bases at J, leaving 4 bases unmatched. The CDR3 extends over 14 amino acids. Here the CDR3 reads CASSRGLAGHEQFF. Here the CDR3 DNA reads TGCGCCAGCAGCCGGGGACTAGCGGGCCATGAGCAGTTCTTC.

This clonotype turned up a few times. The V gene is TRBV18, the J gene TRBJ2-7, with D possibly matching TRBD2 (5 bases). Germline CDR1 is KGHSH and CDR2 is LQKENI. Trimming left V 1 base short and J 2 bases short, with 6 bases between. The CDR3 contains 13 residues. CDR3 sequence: CASSPQRTYEQYV. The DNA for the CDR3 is TGTGCCAGCTCACCACAGCGGACCTACGAGCAGTACGTC.

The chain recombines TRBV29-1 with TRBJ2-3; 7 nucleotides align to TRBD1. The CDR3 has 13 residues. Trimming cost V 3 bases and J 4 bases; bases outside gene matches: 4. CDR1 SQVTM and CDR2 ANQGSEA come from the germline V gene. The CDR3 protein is CSVDRDRADTQYF. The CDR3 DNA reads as TGCAGCGTTGACCGGGACAGAGCAGATACGCAGTATTTT.

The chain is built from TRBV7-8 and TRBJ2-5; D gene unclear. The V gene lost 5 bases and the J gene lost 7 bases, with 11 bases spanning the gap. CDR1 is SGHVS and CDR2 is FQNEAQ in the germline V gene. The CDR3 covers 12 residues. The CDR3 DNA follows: TGTGCCAGCAGCCCCGTAAGAGGGACCCAGTACTTC. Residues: CASSPVRGTQYF.

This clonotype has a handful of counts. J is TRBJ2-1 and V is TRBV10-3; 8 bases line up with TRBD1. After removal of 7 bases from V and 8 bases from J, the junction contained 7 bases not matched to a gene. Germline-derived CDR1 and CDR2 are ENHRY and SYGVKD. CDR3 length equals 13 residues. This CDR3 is CAITDRVSDEQFF. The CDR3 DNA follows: TGTGCCATCACGGACAGGGTATCTGATGAGCAGTTCTTC.

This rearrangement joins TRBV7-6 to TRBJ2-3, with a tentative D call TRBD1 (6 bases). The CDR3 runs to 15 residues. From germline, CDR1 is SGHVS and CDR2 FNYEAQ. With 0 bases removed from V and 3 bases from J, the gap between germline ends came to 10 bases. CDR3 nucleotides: TGTGCCAGCAGCTTAGCGACAGGAGCGACAGATACGCAGTATTTT. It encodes CASSLATGATDTQYF.

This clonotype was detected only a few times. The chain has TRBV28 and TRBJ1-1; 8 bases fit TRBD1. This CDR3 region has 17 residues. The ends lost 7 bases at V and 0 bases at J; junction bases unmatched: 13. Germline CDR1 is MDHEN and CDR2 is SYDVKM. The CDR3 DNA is TGTGCCAGCACCCACGGTCCAGGGGGCTCATTGAACACTGAAGCTTTCTTT. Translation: CASTHGPGGSLNTEAFF.

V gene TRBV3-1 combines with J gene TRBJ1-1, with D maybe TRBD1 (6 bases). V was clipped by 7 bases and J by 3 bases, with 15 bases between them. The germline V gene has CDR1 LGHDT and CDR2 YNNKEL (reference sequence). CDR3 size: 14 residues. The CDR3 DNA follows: TGTGCCAGCACCCCCGGGGGGCGCGACACTGAAGCTTTCTTT. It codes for CASTPGGRDTEAFF.

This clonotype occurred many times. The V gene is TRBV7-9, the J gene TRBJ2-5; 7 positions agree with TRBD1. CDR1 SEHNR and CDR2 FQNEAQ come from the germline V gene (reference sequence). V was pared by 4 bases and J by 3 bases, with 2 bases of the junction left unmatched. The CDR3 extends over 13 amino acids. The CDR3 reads CASSSGQKETQYF. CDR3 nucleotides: TGTGCCAGCAGCTCGGGACAGAAAGAGACCCAGTACTTC.

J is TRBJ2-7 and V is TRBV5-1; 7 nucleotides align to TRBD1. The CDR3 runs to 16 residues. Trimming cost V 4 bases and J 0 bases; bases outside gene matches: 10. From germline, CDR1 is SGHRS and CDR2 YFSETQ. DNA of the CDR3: TGCGCCAGCAGCCCGGTGGGGGCAGGGGGCTCCTACGAGCAGTACTTC. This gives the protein CASSPVGAGGSYEQYF.

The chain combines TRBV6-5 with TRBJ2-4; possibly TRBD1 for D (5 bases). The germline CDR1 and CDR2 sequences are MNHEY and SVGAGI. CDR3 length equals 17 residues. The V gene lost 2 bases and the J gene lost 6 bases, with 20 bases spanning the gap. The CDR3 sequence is CASSYGGAGSVGNIQYF. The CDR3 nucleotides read TGTGCCAGCAGTTACGGTGGGGCAGGGTCAGTCGGAAACATTCAGTACTTC.

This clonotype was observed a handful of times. CDR3 coding DNA: TGCGCCAGCAGACTCACAGGTCCTAGCTATGGCTACACCTTC. This sequence encodes CASRLTGPSYGYTF. This rearrangement joins TRBV5-1 to TRBJ1-2; D perhaps matches TRBD1 (5 bases). The CDR3 runs to 14 residues. Trimming removed 5 bases at V and 4 bases at J, with 15 bases between. CDR1 is SGHRS and CDR2 is YFSETQ in the germline V gene.

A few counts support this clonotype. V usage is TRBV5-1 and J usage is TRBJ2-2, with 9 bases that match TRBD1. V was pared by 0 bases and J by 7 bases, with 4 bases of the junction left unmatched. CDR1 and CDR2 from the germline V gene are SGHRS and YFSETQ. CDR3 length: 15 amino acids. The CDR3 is CASSLEQGAFGELFF. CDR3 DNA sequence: TGCGCCAGCAGCTTGGAACAGGGGGCTTTCGGGGAGCTGTTTTTT.

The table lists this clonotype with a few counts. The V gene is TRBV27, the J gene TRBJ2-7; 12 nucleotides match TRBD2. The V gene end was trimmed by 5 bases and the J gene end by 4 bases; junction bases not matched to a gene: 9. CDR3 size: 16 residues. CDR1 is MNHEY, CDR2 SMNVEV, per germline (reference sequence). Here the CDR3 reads CASSALAGGPAYEQYF. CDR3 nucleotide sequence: TGTGCCAGCAGTGCCCTAGCGGGAGGGCCGGCGTACGAGCAGTACTTC.

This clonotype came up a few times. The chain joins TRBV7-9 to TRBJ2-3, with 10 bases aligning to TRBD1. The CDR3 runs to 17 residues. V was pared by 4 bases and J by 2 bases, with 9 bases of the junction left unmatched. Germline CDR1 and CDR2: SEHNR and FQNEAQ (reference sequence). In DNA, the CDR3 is TGTGCCAGCAGCTCAAACCGGGACAGGGGTTTCACAGATACGCAGTATTTT. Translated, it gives CASSSNRDRGFTDTQYF.

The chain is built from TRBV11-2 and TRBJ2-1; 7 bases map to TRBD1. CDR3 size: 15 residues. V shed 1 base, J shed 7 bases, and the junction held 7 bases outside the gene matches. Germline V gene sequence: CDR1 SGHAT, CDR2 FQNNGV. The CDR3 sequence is CASSLATDRANEQFF. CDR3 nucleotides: TGTGCCAGCAGCTTAGCCACTGACAGGGCAAATGAGCAGTTCTTC.

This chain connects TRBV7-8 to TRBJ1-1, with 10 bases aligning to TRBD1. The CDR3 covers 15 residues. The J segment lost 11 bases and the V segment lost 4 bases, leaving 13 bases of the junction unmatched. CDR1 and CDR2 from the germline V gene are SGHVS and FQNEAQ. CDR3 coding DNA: TGTGCCAGCAGCTCGGACAGGGGGTCCCCCGAGCCCGCTTTCTTT. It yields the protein CASSSDRGSPEPAFF.

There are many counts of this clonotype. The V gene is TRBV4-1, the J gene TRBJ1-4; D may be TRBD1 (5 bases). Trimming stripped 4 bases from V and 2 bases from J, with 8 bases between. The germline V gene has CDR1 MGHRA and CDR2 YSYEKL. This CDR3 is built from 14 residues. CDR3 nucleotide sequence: TGCGCCAGCAGCCCCCGGGGGACTAATGAAAAACTGTTTTTT. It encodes CASSPRGTNEKLFF.

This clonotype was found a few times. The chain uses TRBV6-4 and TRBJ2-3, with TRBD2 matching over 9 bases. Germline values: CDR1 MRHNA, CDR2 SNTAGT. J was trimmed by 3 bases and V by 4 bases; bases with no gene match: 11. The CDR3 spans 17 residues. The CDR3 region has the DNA TGTGCCAGCAGTGGGGGAGCTAGCGGGGAAGGTACAGATACGCAGTATTTT. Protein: CASSGGASGEGTDTQYF.

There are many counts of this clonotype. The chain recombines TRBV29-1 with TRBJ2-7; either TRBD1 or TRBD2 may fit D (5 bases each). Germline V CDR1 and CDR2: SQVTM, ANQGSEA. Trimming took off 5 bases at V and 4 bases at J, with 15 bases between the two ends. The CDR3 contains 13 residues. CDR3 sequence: CSVHGAGYYEQYF. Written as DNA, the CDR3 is TGCAGCGTTCACGGGGCAGGGTATTACGAGCAGTACTTC.

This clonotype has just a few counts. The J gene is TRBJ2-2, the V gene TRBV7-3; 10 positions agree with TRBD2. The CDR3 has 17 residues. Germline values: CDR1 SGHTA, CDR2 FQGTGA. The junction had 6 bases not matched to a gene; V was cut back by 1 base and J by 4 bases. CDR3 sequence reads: CASSLNLAGVGTGELFF. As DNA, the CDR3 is TGTGCCAGCAGCTTAAACCTAGCGGGAGTTGGCACCGGGGAGCTGTTTTTT.

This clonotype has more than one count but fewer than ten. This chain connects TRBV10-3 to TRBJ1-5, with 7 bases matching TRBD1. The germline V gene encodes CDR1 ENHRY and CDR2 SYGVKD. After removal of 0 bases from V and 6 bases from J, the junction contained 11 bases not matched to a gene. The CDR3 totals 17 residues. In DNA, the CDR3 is TGTGCCATCAGTGAGTCCTTCCCAGGGGGAGAGGGTCAGCCCCAGCATTTT. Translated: CAISESFPGGEGQPQHF.

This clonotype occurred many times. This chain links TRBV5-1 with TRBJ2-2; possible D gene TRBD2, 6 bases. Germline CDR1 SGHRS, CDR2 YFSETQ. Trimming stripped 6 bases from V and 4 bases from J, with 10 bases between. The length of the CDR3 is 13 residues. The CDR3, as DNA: TGCGCCAGCACCTCTAGCGCCACCGGGGAGCTGTTTTTT. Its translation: CASTSSATGELFF.